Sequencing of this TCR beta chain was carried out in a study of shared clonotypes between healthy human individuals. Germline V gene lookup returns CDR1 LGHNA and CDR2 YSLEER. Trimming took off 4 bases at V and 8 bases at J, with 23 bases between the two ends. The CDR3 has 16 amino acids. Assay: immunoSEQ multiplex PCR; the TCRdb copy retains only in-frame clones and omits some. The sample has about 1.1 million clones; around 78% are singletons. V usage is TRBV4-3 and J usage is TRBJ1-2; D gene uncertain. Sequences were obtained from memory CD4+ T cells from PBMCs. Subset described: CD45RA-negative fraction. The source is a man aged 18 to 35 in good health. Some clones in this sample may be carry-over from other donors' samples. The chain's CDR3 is CASSPEPTRRAYGYTF. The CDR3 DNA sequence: TGCGCCAGCAGCCCCGAGCCGACACGGCGGGCATACGGCTACACCTTC.